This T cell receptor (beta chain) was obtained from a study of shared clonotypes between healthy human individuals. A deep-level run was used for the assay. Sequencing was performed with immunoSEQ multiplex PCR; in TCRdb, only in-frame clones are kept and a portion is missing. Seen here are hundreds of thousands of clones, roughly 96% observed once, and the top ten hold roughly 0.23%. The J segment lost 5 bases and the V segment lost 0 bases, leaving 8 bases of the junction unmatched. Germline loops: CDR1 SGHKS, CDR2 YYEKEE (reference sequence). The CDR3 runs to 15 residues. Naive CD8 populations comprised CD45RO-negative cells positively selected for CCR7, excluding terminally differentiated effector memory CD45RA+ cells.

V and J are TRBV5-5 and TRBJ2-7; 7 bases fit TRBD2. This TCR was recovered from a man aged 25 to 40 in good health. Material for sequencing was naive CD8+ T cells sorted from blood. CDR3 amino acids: CASSLVVAGLDEQYF. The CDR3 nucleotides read TGTGCCAGCAGCTTGGTGGTAGCGGGTCTGGACGAGCAGTACTTC.